This entry is about one TCR beta chain. This CDR3 is built from 16 residues. CDR1 is LGHDT and CDR2 is YNNKEL in the germline V gene (reference sequence). The data derive from a study of T cells expressing NK-cell markers. TCRdb re-analyzed the 5' RACE reads; it lists each CDR3 protein once, without DNA. The table for this sample gives a few hundred thousand distinct CDR3 sequences. The sequencing sample was made of blood T cells: a sorted CD56 or NKG2C T cell subset, CD4+ or CD8+ T cells, or bulk PBMC T cells (not recorded which). The chain joins TRBV3-1 to TRBJ2-6; TCRdb gives TRBD1 as the D gene, but with no DNA this cannot be confirmed. This receptor was taken from a man aged 18-75 years in good health. The CDR3 is CASSPGRSPGANVLTF.